This is a list of T cell receptor beta chains from one sample in a study of T and B cells in COVID-19 patients. In TCRdb, the multiplex PCR reads were re-called with MiXCR into one record per CDR3 protein. The sample carries approximately 9,500 distinct CDR3 sequences, around 27% recorded once. Sequenced input: blood. The receptors derive from a human donor who had recovered from COVID-19. Each CDR3 is given with its conserved first and last residue. The order of the fields is clone size, J gene, V gene, D gene, CDR3 DNA, CDR3 protein. The D gene is left open where the match is weak. Not all rows give a size; the values are once, few, many and, for expanded clones, a class.

>few|TRBJ1-2|TRBV12-3/TRBV12-4|NA
TGTGCCAGCAGTCGGGCTCTCCGCGAAGGCTACACCTTC
CASSRALREGYTF
>NA|TRBJ1-6|TRBV25-1|NA
TGTGCCAGCGCGGATCTCTCGGGAAATTCACCCCTCCACTTT
CASADLSGNSPLHF
>NA|TRBJ1-5|TRBV24-1|NA
TGTGCCACCAGTGAGCCCCGGAGCAATCAGCCCCAGCATTTT
CATSEPRSNQPQHF
>NA|TRBJ1-4|TRBV20-1|NA
TGCAGTGCAGAACTCAGGGACGAAAAACTGTTTTTT
CSAELRDEKLFF
>few|TRBJ2-1|TRBV6-5|TRBD1
TGTGCCAGCAGACAGGGGATCTCCTACAATGAGCAGTTCTTC
CASRQGISYNEQFF
>NA|TRBJ1-2|TRBV6-2/TRBV6-3|NA
TGTGCCAGCAGCGCACAGGTTCACTATGGCTACACCTTC
CASSAQVHYGYTF
>NA|TRBJ1-2|TRBV4-1|NA
TGCGCCAGCAGCCCCGGGGGGGGGCCCGGAGCTAACTATGGCTACACCTTC
CASSPGGGPGANYGYTF
>NA|TRBJ2-5|TRBV5-4|NA
TGTGCCAGCAGCCCCGGACTGGCGAAAGAGACCCAGTACTTC
CASSPGLAKETQYF
>few|TRBJ2-2|TRBV6-2/TRBV6-3|TRBD2
TGTGCCAGCAGTTATCCTAGCGGGGGGATCACCGGGGAGCTGTTTTTT
CASSYPSGGITGELFF
>few|TRBJ2-5|TRBV5-1|TRBD1
TGCGCCAGCAGCATAGGACAGGGGTCAGAGACCCAGTACTTC
CASSIGQGSETQYF
>once|TRBJ1-4|TRBV19|TRBD1
TGTGCCAGTAGCCCGGGGACAGGGAGCGAAAAACTGTTTTTT
CASSPGTGSEKLFF
>medium-sized|TRBJ2-3|TRBV30|TRBD1
TGTGCCTGGACCATGAACAGGGGGCCGGCAGATACGCAGTATTTT
CAWTMNRGPADTQYF
>NA|TRBJ1-4|TRBV14|TRBD1
TGTGCCAGCAGCCAAACGTACAGGGGCCTTGGGGAAAAACTGTTTTTT
CASSQTYRGLGEKLFF
>NA|TRBJ1-1|TRBV27|NA
TGTGCCAGCAGTTTAGGTATAGGCGAAGCTTTCTTT
CASSLGIGEAFF
>medium-sized|TRBJ2-1|TRBV6-5|TRBD2
TGTGCCAGCAGTTACTCGATGACTAGCGGGAGTCTCAATGAGCAGTTCTTC
CASSYSMTSGSLNEQFF
>medium-sized|TRBJ2-1|TRBV27|NA
TGTGCCAGCAGACACGCGGACTCTAGCTCCTACAATGAGCAGTTCTTC
CASRHADSSSYNEQFF
>NA|TRBJ2-5|TRBV7-9|NA
TGTGCCAGCAGTTCTCCGAGCCCGCGGGGTTCAGAGACCCAGTACTTC
CASSSPSPRGSETQYF
>medium-sized|TRBJ1-2|TRBV19|NA
TGTGCCAGTAGTATCGTAGCAGGGAACTATGGCTACACCTTC
CASSIVAGNYGYTF
>NA|TRBJ1-5|TRBV6-2/TRBV6-3|NA
TGTGCCAGCAGCCCTCGCGCCGGACAGCCCCAGCATTTT
CASSPRAGQPQHF
>medium-sized|TRBJ2-1|TRBV19|TRBD2
TGTGCCAGCCAGAGGGGACTAGCGGCCCGAGGGTCCTACAATGAGCAGTTCTTC
CASQRGLAARGSYNEQFF